One sample yielded the 18 T cell receptor beta chains listed below, sequenced in a study of blood T cell repertoires in COVID-19. Profiled with immunoSEQ multiplex PCR; TCRdb holds only in-frame clones, not every one. The data show roughly 70,000 clones, with about four fifths seen just once and 14% to 15% held by the top ten. The sequenced sample was peripheral blood. The receptor set was obtained from a man aged 55 to 70 with COVID-19, enrolled during active disease.

This chain uses TRBV23-1 with TRBJ2-1; D is perhaps TRBD2 (5 bases). TRBV23-1 is identified as an open reading frame with a role that is uncertain. This CDR3 region has 19 residues. The germline V and J ends were trimmed by 0 bases and 0 bases, with 18 bases remaining between them. The CDR3 DNA reads TGCGCCAGCAGTCAATCAGGAACGGGAAATCGTAGCTCCTACAATGAGCAGTTCTTC. This encodes CASSQSGTGNRSSYNEQFF.

This sequence joins TRBV5-1 and TRBJ2-5; the D is unclear. This CDR3 is 15 amino acids long. With 4 bases removed from V and 2 bases from J, the gap between germline ends came to 15 bases. The germline CDR1 and CDR2 sequences are SGHRS and YFSETQ. CDR3 sequence: CASSSQAGPQETQYF. The CDR3, as DNA: TGCGCCAGCAGCAGCCAGGCCGGCCCGCAAGAGACCCAGTACTTC.

This clone appeared once. The chain links TRBV10-1 to TRBJ2-3; 10 bases match TRBD2. CDR1 is WNHNN and CDR2 is SYGVQD in the germline V gene (reference sequence). V was pared by 5 bases and J by 6 bases, with 14 bases of the junction left unmatched. The CDR3 is 17 amino acids. CDR3 coding DNA: TGCGCCAGCAGTTCGACTAGCGGGCTCCCATTTGAGGATACGCAGTATTTT. This encodes CASSSTSGLPFEDTQYF.

The chain uses TRBV19 and TRBJ2-2; TRBD2 is a possible D gene (6 bases). Germline-derived CDR1 and CDR2 are LNHDA and SQIVND (reference sequence). The CDR3 contains 16 residues. Trimming cost V 5 bases and J 4 bases, with 17 bases left between them. CDR3: CASSQRSGPVTGELFF. The CDR3 nucleotides read TGTGCCAGTAGTCAAAGGAGCGGGCCAGTCACCGGGGAGCTGTTTTTT.

This chain uses TRBV12-5 with TRBJ2-7, with a possible D match to TRBD1 (5 bases). CDR1 LGHNT and CDR2 FRNRAP come from the germline V gene. This CDR3 region has 13 residues. Trimming stripped 7 bases from V and 4 bases from J, with 14 bases between. The CDR3 loop reads CASEFAQVYEQYF. In DNA, the CDR3 is TGTGCTAGTGAATTTGCACAGGTTTACGAGCAGTACTTC. The variable domain in full, completed from reference TRBV12-5 and TRBJ2-7, reads DARVTQTPRHKVTEMGQEVTMRCQPILGHNTVFWYRQTMMQGLELLAYFRNRAPLDDSGMPKDRFSAEMPDATLATLKIQPSEPRDSAVYFCASEFAQVYEQYFGPGTRLTVT.

CDR3: CASSPSVNSGANVLTF. CDR3 nucleotide sequence: TGTGCCAGCTCACCAAGCGTCAACTCTGGGGCCAACGTCCTGACTTTC. The V call is TRBV18, the J call TRBJ2-6, with D unresolved. This CDR3 has 16 amino acids. The germline V and J ends were trimmed by 2 bases and 0 bases, with 8 bases remaining between them. Per the germline V gene, CDR1 is KGHSH and CDR2 is LQKENI.

The DNA for the CDR3 is TGTGCCAGCAGCTTAGTGGTAGAGAGGGAGACCCAGTACTTC. Amino acids: CASSLVVERETQYF. The chain employs TRBV7-9 and TRBJ2-5; D unresolved. The CDR3 consists of 14 residues. Germline assignment: CDR1 SEHNR and CDR2 FQNEAQ (reference sequence). V lost 1 base and J 5 bases, leaving 11 bases between the germline ends.

The sample holds one count of this clone. The chain couples TRBV28 to TRBJ2-4; TRBD1 matches 9 bases. The CDR3 runs to 14 residues. Germline CDR1 MDHEN, CDR2 SYDVKM. Trimming cost V 3 bases and J 6 bases; bases outside gene matches: 3. The CDR3 sequence is CASSLGQGGNIQYF. In DNA, the CDR3 is TGTGCCAGCAGTTTGGGACAGGGAGGAAACATTCAGTACTTC.

The V call is TRBV2, the J call TRBJ1-2; D is possibly TRBD1 (5 bases). Germline-derived CDR1 and CDR2 are SNHLY and FYNNEI. The length of the CDR3 is 13 residues. With 4 bases removed from V and 7 bases from J, the gap between germline ends came to 13 bases. CDR3 sequence: CASSVSGFGGYTF. DNA for the CDR3: TGTGCCAGCAGTGTATCAGGGTTTGGTGGCTACACCTTC.

The rearrangement links TRBV7-2 to TRBJ2-7, with 7 bases fitting TRBD1. The CDR3 is made up of 14 amino acids. Trimming cost V 3 bases and J 1 base; bases outside gene matches: 3. Germline CDR1 and CDR2: SGHTA and FQGNSA. The CDR3 nucleotides are TGTGCCAGCAGCTTCGACAGGGCATCCTACGAGCAGTACTTC. The encoded protein is CASSFDRASYEQYF.

This clone has only one observation. The chain links TRBV25-1 to TRBJ1-5; perhaps TRBD1 as D (5 bases). Germline V gene lookup returns CDR1 MGHDK and CDR2 SYGVNS. Trimming removed 8 bases from V and 0 bases from J, with 11 bases in between. This CDR3 comprises 14 residues. The CDR3 DNA reads TGTGCCAGCGGGGGGACGGCTAGCAATCAGCCCCAGCATTTT. Amino acid sequence: CASGGTASNQPQHF. The whole variable domain, remainder taken from reference TRBV25-1 and TRBJ1-5, is EADIYQTPRYLVIGTGKKITLECSQTMGHDKMYWYQQDPGMELHLIHYSYGVNSTEKGDLSSESTVSRIRTEHFPLTLESARPSHTSQYLCASGGTASNQPQHFGDGTRLSIL.

CDR3 DNA: TGTGCCAGCAGCTTGTCAGCTGGAAACACCATATATTTT. Its protein product is CASSLSAGNTIYF. This chain joins TRBV11-3 and TRBJ1-3; D gene uncertain. V was pared by 3 bases and J by 2 bases, with 5 bases between. CDR3 length: 13 residues. Germline-derived CDR1 and CDR2 are SGHNT and YENEEA.

CDR3 region: CASSQPGVADTQYF. The CDR3, as DNA: TGTGCCAGCAGCCAACCCGGGGTAGCAGATACGCAGTATTTT. The chain links TRBV14 to TRBJ2-3; weak D call: TRBD2 (5 bases). The CDR3 is 14 amino acids. The germline V and J ends were trimmed by 2 bases and 4 bases, with 10 bases remaining between them. Germline CDR1 SGHDN, CDR2 FVKESK.

The chain couples TRBV2 to TRBJ1-2, with a tentative D call TRBD1 (6 bases). Germline loops: CDR1 SNHLY, CDR2 FYNNEI. The germline V and J ends were trimmed by 3 bases and 8 bases, with 13 bases remaining between them. This CDR3 has 13 amino acids. CDR3 nucleotides: TGTGCCAGCAGTGATAGGACAGTCCAGGGCTACACCTTC. Protein sequence: CASSDRTVQGYTF.

In its sample, this clone was seen once. V is TRBV5-1 and J is TRBJ2-5; D remains unclear. The CDR3 is made up of 13 amino acids. V dropped 3 bases and J dropped 5 bases, with 11 bases sitting between them. In germline, CDR1 is SGHRS, CDR2 YFSETQ. Here the CDR3 DNA reads TGCGCCAGCAGCTCCACTTCTGTGGAGACCCAGTACTTC. It specifies CASSSTSVETQYF. Supplemented by reference TRBV5-1 and TRBJ2-5, the full variable domain reads KAGVTQTPRYLIKTRGQQVTLSCSPISGHRSVSWYQQTPGQGLQFLFEYFSETQRNKGNFPGRFSGRQFSNSRSEMNVSTLELGDSALYLCASSSTSVETQYFGPGTRLLVL.

The chain recombines TRBV18 with TRBJ2-7; D is unresolved. In germline, CDR1 is KGHSH, CDR2 LQKENI. V was clipped by 8 bases and J by 3 bases, with 8 bases between them. CDR3 length: 11 amino acids. The CDR3 DNA follows: TGTGCCAGCACGGGTCTCTACGAGCAGTACTTC. The encoded protein is CASTGLYEQYF.

The CDR3 is CASSGIQGSSYEQYF. The CDR3 DNA reads TGTGCCAGCAGCGGGATACAGGGGAGCTCCTACGAGCAGTACTTC. The gene calls are TRBV11-2 and TRBJ2-7, with 7 positions matching TRBD1. The CDR3 length is 15 residues. V was pared by 5 bases and J by 0 bases, with 7 bases of the junction left unmatched. Per the germline V gene, CDR1 is SGHAT and CDR2 is FQNNGV.

V and J are TRBV19 and TRBJ1-1; possibly TRBD1 for D (6 bases). Germline V gene sequence: CDR1 LNHDA, CDR2 SQIVND (reference sequence). The CDR3 totals 13 residues. V shed 7 bases and J shed 0 bases, with 9 bases lying between them. This chain's CDR3 is CASTGTLNTEAFF. The CDR3 coding sequence is TGTGCCAGTACCGGGACACTGAACACTGAAGCTTTCTTT.